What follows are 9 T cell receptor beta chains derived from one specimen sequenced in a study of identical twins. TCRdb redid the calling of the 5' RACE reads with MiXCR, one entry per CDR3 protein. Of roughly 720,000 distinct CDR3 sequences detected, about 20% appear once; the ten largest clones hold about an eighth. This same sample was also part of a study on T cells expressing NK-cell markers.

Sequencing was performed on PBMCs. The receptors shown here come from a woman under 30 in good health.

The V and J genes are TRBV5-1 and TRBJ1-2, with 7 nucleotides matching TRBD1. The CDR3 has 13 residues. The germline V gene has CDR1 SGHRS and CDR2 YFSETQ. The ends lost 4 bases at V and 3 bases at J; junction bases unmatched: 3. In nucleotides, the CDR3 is TGCGCCAGCAGCGCAGACAGGGACTATGGCTACACCTTC. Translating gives CASSADRDYGYTF. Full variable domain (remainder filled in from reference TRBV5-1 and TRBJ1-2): KAGVTQTPRYLIKTRGQQVTLSCSPISGHRSVSWYQQTPGQGLQFLFEYFSETQRNKGNFPGRFSGRQFSNSRSEMNVSTLELGDSALYLCASSADRDYGYTFGSGTRLTVV.

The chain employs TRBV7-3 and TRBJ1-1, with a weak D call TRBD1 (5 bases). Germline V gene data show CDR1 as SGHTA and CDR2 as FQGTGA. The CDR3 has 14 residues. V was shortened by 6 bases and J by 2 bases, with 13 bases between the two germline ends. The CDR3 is CASRGTDENTEAFF. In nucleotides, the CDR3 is TGTGCCAGCAGGGGGACGGATGAAAACACTGAAGCTTTCTTT.

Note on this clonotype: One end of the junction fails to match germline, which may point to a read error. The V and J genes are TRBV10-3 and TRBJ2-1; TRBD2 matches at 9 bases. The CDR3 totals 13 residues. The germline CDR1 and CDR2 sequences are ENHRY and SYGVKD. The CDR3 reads CALSGGLSSEQFF. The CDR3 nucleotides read TGTGCCCTCAGCGGGGGGTTATCTAGTGAGCAGTTCTTC.

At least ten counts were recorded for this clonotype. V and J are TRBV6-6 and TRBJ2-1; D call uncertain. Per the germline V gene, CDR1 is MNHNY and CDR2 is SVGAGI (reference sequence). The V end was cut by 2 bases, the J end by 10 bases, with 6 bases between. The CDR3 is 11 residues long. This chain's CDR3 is CASSYGVEQFF. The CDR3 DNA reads TGTGCCAGCAGTTACGGGGTAGAGCAGTTCTTC.

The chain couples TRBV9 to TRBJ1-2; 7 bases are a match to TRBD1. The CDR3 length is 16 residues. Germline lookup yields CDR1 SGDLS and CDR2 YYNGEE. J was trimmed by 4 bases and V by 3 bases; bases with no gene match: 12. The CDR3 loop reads CASSARDRVWGYGYTF. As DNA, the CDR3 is TGTGCCAGCAGCGCAAGAGACAGGGTGTGGGGCTATGGCTACACCTTC.

CDR3 protein: CSASRRGGNQPQHF. In DNA form, the CDR3 reads TGCAGTGCTAGCCGCAGGGGAGGGAATCAGCCCCAGCATTTT. The chain is built from TRBV20-1 and TRBJ1-5; D is possibly TRBD1 (6 bases). Germline lookup yields CDR1 DFQATT and CDR2 SNEGSKA (reference sequence). The CDR3 extends over 14 amino acids. V lost 3 bases, J lost 4 bases, and 13 bases lay in between.

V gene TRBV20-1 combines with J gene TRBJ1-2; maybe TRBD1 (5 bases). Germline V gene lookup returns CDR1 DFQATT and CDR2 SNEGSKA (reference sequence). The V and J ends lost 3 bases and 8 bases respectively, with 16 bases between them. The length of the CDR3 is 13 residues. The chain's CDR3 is CSARRPAAGGYTF. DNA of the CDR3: TGCAGTGCTAGGCGCCCTGCGGCAGGGGGCTACACCTTC.

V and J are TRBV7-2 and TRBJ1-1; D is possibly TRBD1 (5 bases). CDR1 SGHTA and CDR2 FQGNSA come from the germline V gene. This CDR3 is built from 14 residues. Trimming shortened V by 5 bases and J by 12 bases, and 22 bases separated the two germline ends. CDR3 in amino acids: CASSLSWGSGGTFF. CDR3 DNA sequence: TGTGCCAGCAGCCTGTCGTGGGGGTCGGGTGGGACTTTCTTT. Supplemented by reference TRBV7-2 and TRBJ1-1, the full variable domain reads GAGVSQSPSNKVTEKGKDVELRCDPISGHTALYWYRQSLGQGLEFLIYFQGNSAPDKSGLPSDRFSAERTGGSVSTLTIQRTQQEDSAVYLCASSLSWGSGGTFFGQGTRLTVV.

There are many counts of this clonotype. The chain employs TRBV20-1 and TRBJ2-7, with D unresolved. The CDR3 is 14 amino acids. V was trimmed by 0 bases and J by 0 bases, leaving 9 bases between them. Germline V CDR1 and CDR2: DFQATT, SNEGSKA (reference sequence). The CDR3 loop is CSARDLGSSYEQYF. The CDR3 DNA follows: TGCAGTGCTAGAGATTTGGGAAGCTCCTACGAGCAGTACTTC.